A selection of T cell receptor beta chains follows, all from one sample in a study of blood T cell repertoires in COVID-19. Some clones are missing from TCRdb's copy, which holds only in-frame ones; the method was immunoSEQ multiplex PCR. This repertoire shows roughly 140,000 clones, over 75% found once; its top ten account for roughly 3.7%. Input material: PBMCs or T cells enriched from blood (not recorded which). Receptors originate from a middle-aged man in a cohort exposed to, infected with or recovered from COVID-19 (not recorded which). CDR3s include the opening cysteine and the closing phenylalanine or tryptophan. The D gene is left open where the match is weak. Clone size is shown for a subset of rows, as once, few, many or a class of expanded clone.

v_gene	abundance	d_gene	j_gene	CDR3aa	CDR3nt
TRBV11-3	-	-	TRBJ2-1	CASSLGRGTDNEQFF	TGTGCCAGCAGCTTAGGAAGGGGGACCGACAATGAGCAGTTCTTC
TRBV5-1	-	-	TRBJ2-1	CASSLGEYNEQFF	TGCGCCAGCAGCTTGGGGGAGTATAATGAGCAGTTCTTC
TRBV7-9	-	TRBD2	TRBJ2-7	CASSPRAGGLHEQYF	TGTGCCAGCAGCCCTCGGGCGGGAGGGCTCCACGAGCAGTACTTC
TRBV19	-	-	TRBJ2-2	CASRTGGSTGELFF	TGTGCCAGTAGGACGGGGGGCTCCACCGGGGAGCTGTTTTTT
TRBV28	-	-	TRBJ1-2	CASSFPQGIGYTF	TGTGCCAGCAGTTTCCCACAGGGTATTGGCTACACCTTC
TRBV5-6	-	-	TRBJ1-2	CASSLASGTNYGYTF	TGTGCCAGCAGCTTGGCTTCAGGGACAAACTATGGCTACACCTTC
TRBV6-5	few	-	TRBJ2-7	CASSYSGGEQYF	TGTGCCAGCAGTTACTCGGGGGGTGAGCAGTACTTC
TRBV6-6	-	TRBD2	TRBJ2-7	CASSRGTSGRAGSYEQYF	TGTGCCAGCAGCCGAGGGACTAGCGGGAGGGCCGGATCCTACGAGCAGTACTTC
TRBV9	-	TRBD1	TRBJ1-6	CASSAGTGFSPLHF	TGTGCCAGCAGCGCCGGGACAGGTTTTTCACCCCTCCACTTT
TRBV27	-	-	TRBJ1-5	CASRRQDNQPQHF	TGTGCCAGCCGCCGACAGGACAATCAGCCCCAGCATTTT
TRBV6-5	once	TRBD1	TRBJ1-2	CASRSDRAIYTF	TGTGCCAGCAGGTCGGACAGGGCCATATACACCTTC
TRBV7-8	once	-	TRBJ2-2	CASTKEGSGTGELFF	TGTGCCAGCACAAAGGAGGGGAGCGGGACCGGGGAGCTGTTTTTT
TRBV19	-	-	TRBJ1-5	CASLAGRGSPQHF	TGTGCCAGTTTAGCGGGACGCGGTTCGCCCCAGCATTTT
TRBV25-1	once	TRBD2	TRBJ2-2	CASSRPGGRTGELFF	TGTGCCAGCAGTCGTCCCGGGGGGAGGACCGGGGAGCTGTTTTTT
TRBV27	-	-	TRBJ2-7	CASQHIPLTYEQYF	TGTGCCAGCCAACACATTCCCCTTACCTACGAGCAGTACTTC
TRBV7-2	-	-	TRBJ2-5	CASSPTGLQETQYF	TGTGCCAGCAGCCCGACGGGGTTACAAGAGACCCAGTACTTC
TRBV13	-	-	TRBJ1-4	CASSRTGIEKLFF	TGTGCCAGCAGCCGGACCGGGATCGAAAAACTGTTTTTT
TRBV2	-	-	TRBJ2-7	CAGGQNAYEQYF	TGTGCCGGAGGACAGAATGCCTACGAGCAGTACTTC
TRBV11-2	-	TRBD2	TRBJ2-3	CASSFRTSGRSTDTQYF	TGTGCCAGCAGCTTCCGGACTAGCGGGAGAAGCACAGATACGCAGTATTTT
TRBV5-1	-	TRBD1	TRBJ1-1	CASSLAGGNTEAFF	TGCGCCAGCAGCTTGGCAGGGGGGAACACTGAAGCTTTCTTT
TRBV12-3/TRBV12-4	few	-	TRBJ2-7	CASSLSGAYEQYF	TGTGCCAGCAGTTTGTCAGGGGCCTACGAGCAGTACTTC
TRBV5-4	-	-	TRBJ2-4	CASSIPLAKNIQYF	TGTGCCAGCAGCATTCCTTTAGCCAAAAACATTCAGTACTTC
TRBV14	few	TRBD1	TRBJ1-6	CASTPGGSHNSPLHF	TGTGCCAGCACCCCAGGGGGTTCTCATAATTCACCCCTCCACTTT
TRBV25-1	-	TRBD1	TRBJ1-1	CASSKLGTENTEAFF	TGTGCCAGCAGTAAACTCGGGACAGAGAACACTGAAGCTTTCTTT
TRBV18	-	TRBD2	TRBJ2-7	CASSGTSYEQYF	TGTGCCAGCTCAGGGACTAGCTACGAGCAGTACTTC
TRBV4-1	-	-	TRBJ2-7	CASSSQSWDEQYF	TGCGCCAGCAGCTCACAGAGTTGGGACGAGCAGTACTTC
TRBV3-1/TRBV3-2	few	TRBD2	TRBJ2-4	CASSQPGTRQYF	TGTGCCAGCAGCCAACCGGGGACTAGGCAGTACTTC
TRBV27	-	TRBD1	TRBJ1-4	CASSSVFGTGLF	TGTGCCAGCAGTTCGGTCTTCGGGACAGGGCTTTTT
TRBV27	-	TRBD1	TRBJ1-1	CASSPGTVNTEAFF	TGTGCCAGCAGTCCTGGGACAGTGAACACTGAAGCTTTCTTT
TRBV25-1	-	-	TRBJ1-2	CASSESGINYGYTF	TGTGCCAGCAGTGAATCCGGGATTAACTATGGCTACACCTTC
TRBV5-1	-	TRBD1	TRBJ2-1	CASSPRTGGENEQFF	TGCGCCAGCAGCCCCCGGACAGGGGGTGAAAATGAGCAGTTCTTC
TRBV2	-	-	TRBJ1-5	CASSPYGLAQHF	TGTGCCAGCAGTCCTTACGGTCTGGCCCAGCATTTT
TRBV9	-	TRBD2	TRBJ2-5	CASSVGPSGSETQYF	TGTGCCAGCAGCGTAGGGCCTAGCGGGAGTGAGACCCAGTACTTC
TRBV5-1	few	-	TRBJ2-2	CASSFTGTLTGELFF	TGCGCCAGCAGCTTTACAGGGACCCTGACCGGGGAGCTGTTTTTT
TRBV5-1	-	TRBD1	TRBJ2-5	CASSLGTGPGETQYF	TGCGCCAGCAGCTTAGGGACAGGCCCCGGGGAGACCCAGTACTTC
TRBV30	-	-	TRBJ1-1	CAWRENRATEAFF	TGTGCCTGGAGAGAGAACAGGGCCACTGAAGCTTTCTTT